This TCR beta chain was sequenced in a study of cytomegalovirus exposure and HLA in healthy donors. Germline V lookup: CDR1 SGHNT, CDR2 YENEEA. The length of the CDR3 is 15 residues. To note about this clone: Its target is unknown. A junction boundary mismatches the germline segment, possibly from a read error.

Study outcomes and limitations: For cytomegalovirus status, the classifier reportedly gave diagnoses with high specificity and sensitivity. It was reported that TCR beta sequences correctly inferred the HLA-A and HLA-B alleles for most subjects. Earlier analysis looked at TCR beta V segments, and most were productive about 90% or about 30% of the time.

The PCR employed 60 Vbeta primers together with 13 Jbeta primers. The method was immunoSEQ multiplex PCR; TCRdb's version includes in-frame clones alone and lacks a portion of them. This sample yields roughly 150,000 clones, of which 65% to 80% are seen a single time; more than 6% belongs to the top ten. The genes are TRBV11-3 and TRBJ2-5; TRBD1 might be the D (5 bases). The TCR comes from a woman between 40 and 55 years old in good health and CMV-seropositive. Material: PBMCs. The CDR3 nucleotides read TGTGCCAGCAGCTTAGATCCCAGGGAATCAGAGGCCCAGTACTTC. Its protein is CASSLDPRESEAQYF.